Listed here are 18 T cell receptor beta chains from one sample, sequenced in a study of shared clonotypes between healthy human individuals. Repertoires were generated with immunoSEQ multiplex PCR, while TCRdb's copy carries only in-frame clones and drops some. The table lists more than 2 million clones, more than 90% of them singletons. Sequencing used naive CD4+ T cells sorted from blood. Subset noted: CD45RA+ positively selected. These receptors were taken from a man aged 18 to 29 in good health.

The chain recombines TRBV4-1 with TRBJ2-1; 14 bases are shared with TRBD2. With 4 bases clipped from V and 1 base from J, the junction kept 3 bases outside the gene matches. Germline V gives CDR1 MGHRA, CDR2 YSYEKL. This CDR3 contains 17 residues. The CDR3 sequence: CASSPRLAGGSYNEQFF. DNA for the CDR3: TGCGCCAGCAGCCCAAGACTAGCGGGAGGGTCCTACAATGAGCAGTTCTTC.

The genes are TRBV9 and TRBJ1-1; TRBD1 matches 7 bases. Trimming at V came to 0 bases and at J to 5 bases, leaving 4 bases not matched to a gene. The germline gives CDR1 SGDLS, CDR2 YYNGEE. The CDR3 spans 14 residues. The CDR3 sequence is CASSVEEQGTEAFF. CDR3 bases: TGTGCCAGCAGCGTAGAGGAACAGGGGACTGAAGCTTTCTTT.

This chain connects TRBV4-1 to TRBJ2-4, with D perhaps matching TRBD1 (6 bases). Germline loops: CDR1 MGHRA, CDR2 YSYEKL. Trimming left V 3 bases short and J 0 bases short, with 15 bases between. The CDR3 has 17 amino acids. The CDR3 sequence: CASSQPGQTLAKNIQYF. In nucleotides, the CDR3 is TGCGCCAGCAGCCAGCCCGGACAGACACTAGCCAAAAACATTCAGTACTTC.

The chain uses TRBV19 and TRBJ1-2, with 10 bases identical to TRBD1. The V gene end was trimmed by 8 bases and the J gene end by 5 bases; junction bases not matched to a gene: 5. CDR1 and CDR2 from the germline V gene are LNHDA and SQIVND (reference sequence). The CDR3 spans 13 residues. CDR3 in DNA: TGTGCCAGTCGGGGACAGGGGAAATATGGCTACACCTTC. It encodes CASRGQGKYGYTF.

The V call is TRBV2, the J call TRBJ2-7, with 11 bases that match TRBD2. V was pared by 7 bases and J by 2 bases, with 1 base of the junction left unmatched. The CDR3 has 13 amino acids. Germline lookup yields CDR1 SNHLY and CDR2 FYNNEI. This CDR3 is CASIAGGTYEQYF. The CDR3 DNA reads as TGTGCCAGCATAGCGGGAGGGACCTACGAGCAGTACTTC. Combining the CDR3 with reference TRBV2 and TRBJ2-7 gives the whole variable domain EPEVTQTPSHQVTQMGQEVILRCVPISNHLYFYWYRQILGQKVEFLVSFYNNEISEKSEIFDDQFSVERPDGSNFTLKIRSTKLEDSAMYFCASIAGGTYEQYFGPGTRLTVT.

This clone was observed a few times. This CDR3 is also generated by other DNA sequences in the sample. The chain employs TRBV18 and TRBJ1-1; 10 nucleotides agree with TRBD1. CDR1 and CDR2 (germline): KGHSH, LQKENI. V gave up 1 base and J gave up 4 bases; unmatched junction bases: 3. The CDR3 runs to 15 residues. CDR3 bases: TGTGCCAGCTCACCACTCGGACAGGGGGGCACTGAAGCTTTCTTT. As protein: CASSPLGQGGTEAFF.

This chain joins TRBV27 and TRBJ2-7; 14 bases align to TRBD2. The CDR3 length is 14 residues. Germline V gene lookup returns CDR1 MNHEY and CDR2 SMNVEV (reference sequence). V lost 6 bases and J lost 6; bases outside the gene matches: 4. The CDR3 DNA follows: TGTGCCAGCAGCAAGGGACTAGCGGGGGCCGAGCAGTACTTC. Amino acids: CASSKGLAGAEQYF.

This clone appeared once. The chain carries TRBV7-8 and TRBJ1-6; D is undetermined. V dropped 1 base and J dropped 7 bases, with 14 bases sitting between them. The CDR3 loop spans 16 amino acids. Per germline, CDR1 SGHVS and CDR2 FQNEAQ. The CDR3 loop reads CASSLDTGLGNSPLHF. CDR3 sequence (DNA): TGTGCCAGCAGCTTAGATACGGGGTTGGGCAATTCACCCCTCCACTTT.

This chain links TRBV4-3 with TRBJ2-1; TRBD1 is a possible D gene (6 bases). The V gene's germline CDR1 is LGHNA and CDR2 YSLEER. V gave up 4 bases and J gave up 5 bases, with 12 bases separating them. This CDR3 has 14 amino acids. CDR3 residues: CASSLGSGDNEQFF. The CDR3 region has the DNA TGCGCCAGCAGCCTAGGATCAGGGGACAATGAGCAGTTCTTC.

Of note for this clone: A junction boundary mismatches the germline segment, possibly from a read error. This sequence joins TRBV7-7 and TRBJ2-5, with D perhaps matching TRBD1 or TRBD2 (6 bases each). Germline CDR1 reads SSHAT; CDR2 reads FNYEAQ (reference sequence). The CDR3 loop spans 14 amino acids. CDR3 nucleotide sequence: TGTGCTAGCAGCGATGGGGGGCGGCAAGAGACCCAGTACTTC. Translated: CASSDGGRQETQYF.

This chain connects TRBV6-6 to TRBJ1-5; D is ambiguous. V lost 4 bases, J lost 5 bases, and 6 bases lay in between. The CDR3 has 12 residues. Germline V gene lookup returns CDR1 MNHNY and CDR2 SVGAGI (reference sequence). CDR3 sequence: CASSFADQPQHF. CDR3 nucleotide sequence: TGTGCCAGCAGTTTTGCGGATCAGCCCCAGCATTTT.

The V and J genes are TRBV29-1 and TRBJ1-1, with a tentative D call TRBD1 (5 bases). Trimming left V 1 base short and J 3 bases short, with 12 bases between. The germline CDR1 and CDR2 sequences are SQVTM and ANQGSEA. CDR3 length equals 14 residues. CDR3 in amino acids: CSVEVQATHTEAFF. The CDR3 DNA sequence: TGCAGCGTTGAAGTACAGGCTACTCACACTGAAGCTTTCTTT.

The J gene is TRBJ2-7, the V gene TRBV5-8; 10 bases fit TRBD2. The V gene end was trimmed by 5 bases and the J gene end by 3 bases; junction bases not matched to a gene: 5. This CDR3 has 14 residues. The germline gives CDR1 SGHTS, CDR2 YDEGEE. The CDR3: CASRTGTSVYEQYF. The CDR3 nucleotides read TGTGCCAGCAGGACCGGGACTAGCGTCTACGAGCAGTACTTC.

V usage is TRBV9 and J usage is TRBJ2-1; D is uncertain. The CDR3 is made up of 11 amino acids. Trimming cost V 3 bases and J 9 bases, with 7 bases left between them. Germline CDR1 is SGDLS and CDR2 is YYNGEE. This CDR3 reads CASSAVGEQFF. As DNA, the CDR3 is TGTGCCAGCAGCGCCGTAGGTGAGCAGTTCTTC.

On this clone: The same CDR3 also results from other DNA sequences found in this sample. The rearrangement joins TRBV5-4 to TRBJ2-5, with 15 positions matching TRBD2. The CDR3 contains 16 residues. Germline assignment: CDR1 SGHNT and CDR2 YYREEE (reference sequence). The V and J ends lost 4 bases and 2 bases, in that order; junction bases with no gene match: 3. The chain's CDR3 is CASSLGLAGGQETQYF. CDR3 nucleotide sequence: TGTGCCAGCAGCCTAGGACTAGCGGGGGGGCAAGAGACCCAGTACTTC.

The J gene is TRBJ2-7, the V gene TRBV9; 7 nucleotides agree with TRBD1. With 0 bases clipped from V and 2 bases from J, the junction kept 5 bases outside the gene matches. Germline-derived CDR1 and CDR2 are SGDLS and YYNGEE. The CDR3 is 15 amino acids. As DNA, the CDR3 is TGTGCCAGCAGCGTAGACGGACAGGTAGCCTACGAGCAGTACTTC. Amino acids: CASSVDGQVAYEQYF.

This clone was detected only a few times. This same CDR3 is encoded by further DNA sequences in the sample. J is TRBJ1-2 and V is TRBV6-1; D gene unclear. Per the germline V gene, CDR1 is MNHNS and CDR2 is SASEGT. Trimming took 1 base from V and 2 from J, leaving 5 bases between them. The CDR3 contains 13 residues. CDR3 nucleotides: TGTGCCAGCAGTGAAGGGACGAACTATGGCTACACCTTC. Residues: CASSEGTNYGYTF.

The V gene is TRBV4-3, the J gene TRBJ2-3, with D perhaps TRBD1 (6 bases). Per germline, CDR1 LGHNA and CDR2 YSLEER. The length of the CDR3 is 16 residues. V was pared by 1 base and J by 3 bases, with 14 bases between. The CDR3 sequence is CASSQGWDIQTDTQYF. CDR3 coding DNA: TGCGCCAGCAGCCAAGGTTGGGACATCCAAACAGATACGCAGTATTTT.